The entry below gives a single TCR beta chain sequence along with its context. What this receptor recognizes is not known. The input lacks base qualities; no much larger clone sits a single base away. The data stem from a study of blood T cell repertoires in COVID-19 (dated by TCRdb to 2020 to 2021). Regarding the study in general: The collaborator samples originated in the United States, Italy and Spain and spanned the acute and convalescent phases of COVID-19. The prospective study material was composed of cDNA or gDNA derived from T cells, B-cell-depleted T cells, or PBMCs. Subjects who had been exposed to COVID-19, were actively infected with it, or had recovered from it provided the deeply sampled blood TCRbeta repertoires that made up the dataset. The repertoires were released in a freely available public database meant as a resource for research on the immune response to SARS-CoV-2. Samples were obtained from the ongoing ImmuneRACE study (first 160 participants) and from some 1,200 subjects provided by 6 global collaborators. Nearly every sample came with metadata listing a de-identified subject ID, COVID-19 status, age in years and sex. Where HLA class I and class II types were available, the types were taken from metadata supplied by the sample provider, not from assay-based typing. Study-level results and caveats: How much clinical and demographic metadata was included differed by source and by participant, and the metadata was provided uncurated.

TCRbeta CDR3 regions were amplified from genomic DNA using the immunoSEQ Assay, a bias-controlled multiplex PCR. Under the source paper's analysis protocol: Within the assay, amplification of reference gene primers was used to estimate how many nucleated cells each sample contained. To quantify the absolute abundance of each unique TCRbeta CDR3 rearrangement, sequence reads were collapsed and filtered. For each sample, productive Simpson clonality was calculated by taking the square root of Simpson's diversity index across productive rearrangements. TCRdb retrieved this table from immuneACCESS and kept in-frame rearrangements only. Not all clones are present; in checked studies, unresolved V genes account for under half, and no reason is known for the remainder. V and J calls and clone size are those listed in that table; D and trimming were worked out from the DNA. For this sample there are 150,000 to 180,000 clones; roughly 89% appear just once. 0.5% to 0.55% of the sample is in the top ten clones.

In the germline V gene, CDR1 corresponds to SNHLY and CDR2 to FYNNEI. V sheds 1 base and J sheds 2 bases, leaving 8 bases between their ends. Spanning cysteine to phenylalanine, the CDR3 consists of 14 amino acids. Left in the record is the CDR3 DNA by itself, 42 bases read in frame from the first base. The collaborating institutions used their own protocols to collect whole blood in K2EDTA tubes. Collaborator samples were shipped for TCRbeta analysis as frozen whole blood, isolated PBMCs, or DNA extracted from either sample type. The TCR originated in a man aged 50-60 years with acute or convalescent COVID-19. The material sequenced was peripheral blood. The rearranged chain carries TRBV2 and TRBJ2-5; the D gene is perhaps TRBD2, on 5 matching bases. The DNA sequence is as follows: TGTGCCAGCAGTGAAGGGCGGGCACAAGAGACCCAGTACTTC. It translates to CASSEGRAQETQYF.